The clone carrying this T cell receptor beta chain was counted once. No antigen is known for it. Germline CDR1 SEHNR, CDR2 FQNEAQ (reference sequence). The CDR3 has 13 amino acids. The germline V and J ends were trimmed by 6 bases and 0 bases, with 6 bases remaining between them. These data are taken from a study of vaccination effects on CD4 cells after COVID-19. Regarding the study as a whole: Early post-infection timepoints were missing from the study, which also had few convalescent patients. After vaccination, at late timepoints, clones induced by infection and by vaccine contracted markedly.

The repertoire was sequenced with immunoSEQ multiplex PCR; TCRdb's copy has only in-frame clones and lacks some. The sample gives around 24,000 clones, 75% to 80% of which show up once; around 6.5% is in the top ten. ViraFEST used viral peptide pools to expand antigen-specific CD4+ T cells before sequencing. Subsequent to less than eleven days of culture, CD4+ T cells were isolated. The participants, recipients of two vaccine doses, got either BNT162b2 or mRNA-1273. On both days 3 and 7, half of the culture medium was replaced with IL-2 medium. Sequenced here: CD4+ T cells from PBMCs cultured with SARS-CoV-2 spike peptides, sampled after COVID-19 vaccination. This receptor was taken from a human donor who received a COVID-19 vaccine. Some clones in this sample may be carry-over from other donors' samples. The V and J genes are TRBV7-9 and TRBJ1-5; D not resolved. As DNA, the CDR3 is TGTGCCAGCAGTCGGGGTAGCAATCAGCCCCAGCATTTT. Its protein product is CASSRGSNQPQHF.